This T cell receptor beta chain appears in the sequencing data of a study of CD8 T cells in ankylosing spondylitis. TCRdb re-analysed the 5' RACE reads in MiXCR, keeping a single row per CDR3 protein. Among roughly 700,000 distinct CDR3 sequences listed, about 20% were seen once. This CDR3 has 17 amino acids. V lost 2 bases to trimming and J lost 0 bases; unmatched junction nucleotides: 4. CDR1 SGHDT and CDR2 YYEEEE come from the germline V gene. Whole-study findings and limits: Reported data indicate significant enrichment of disease-linked clones within matched ankylosing spondylitis synovial fluid. There was a TCR beta motif, made of several highly homologous variants, that appeared characteristic of ankylosing spondylitis blood. A CD8+ phenotype characterized the disease-linked clones, which were relatively rare in peripheral blood.

In its sample, this clonotype was seen many times. Its specificity is unknown. The specimen sequenced was blood, either unsorted or a sorted T cell fraction (not recorded which). The J gene is TRBJ2-2, the V gene TRBV5-6; 10 bases are shared with TRBD1. The TCR sequence derives from a male donor with ankylosing spondylitis. The CDR3 coding sequence is TGTGCCAGCAGCTTTGGGACAGGGGACGCGAACACCGGGGAGCTGTTTTTT. Protein product: CASSFGTGDANTGELFF. The full variable domain, rest sourced from reference TRBV5-6 and TRBJ2-2, is DAGVTQSPTHLIKTRGQQVTLRCSPKSGHDTVSWYQQALGQGPQFIFQYYEEEERQRGNFPDRFSGHQFPNYSSELNVNALLLGDSALYLCASSFGTGDANTGELFFGEGSRLTVL.